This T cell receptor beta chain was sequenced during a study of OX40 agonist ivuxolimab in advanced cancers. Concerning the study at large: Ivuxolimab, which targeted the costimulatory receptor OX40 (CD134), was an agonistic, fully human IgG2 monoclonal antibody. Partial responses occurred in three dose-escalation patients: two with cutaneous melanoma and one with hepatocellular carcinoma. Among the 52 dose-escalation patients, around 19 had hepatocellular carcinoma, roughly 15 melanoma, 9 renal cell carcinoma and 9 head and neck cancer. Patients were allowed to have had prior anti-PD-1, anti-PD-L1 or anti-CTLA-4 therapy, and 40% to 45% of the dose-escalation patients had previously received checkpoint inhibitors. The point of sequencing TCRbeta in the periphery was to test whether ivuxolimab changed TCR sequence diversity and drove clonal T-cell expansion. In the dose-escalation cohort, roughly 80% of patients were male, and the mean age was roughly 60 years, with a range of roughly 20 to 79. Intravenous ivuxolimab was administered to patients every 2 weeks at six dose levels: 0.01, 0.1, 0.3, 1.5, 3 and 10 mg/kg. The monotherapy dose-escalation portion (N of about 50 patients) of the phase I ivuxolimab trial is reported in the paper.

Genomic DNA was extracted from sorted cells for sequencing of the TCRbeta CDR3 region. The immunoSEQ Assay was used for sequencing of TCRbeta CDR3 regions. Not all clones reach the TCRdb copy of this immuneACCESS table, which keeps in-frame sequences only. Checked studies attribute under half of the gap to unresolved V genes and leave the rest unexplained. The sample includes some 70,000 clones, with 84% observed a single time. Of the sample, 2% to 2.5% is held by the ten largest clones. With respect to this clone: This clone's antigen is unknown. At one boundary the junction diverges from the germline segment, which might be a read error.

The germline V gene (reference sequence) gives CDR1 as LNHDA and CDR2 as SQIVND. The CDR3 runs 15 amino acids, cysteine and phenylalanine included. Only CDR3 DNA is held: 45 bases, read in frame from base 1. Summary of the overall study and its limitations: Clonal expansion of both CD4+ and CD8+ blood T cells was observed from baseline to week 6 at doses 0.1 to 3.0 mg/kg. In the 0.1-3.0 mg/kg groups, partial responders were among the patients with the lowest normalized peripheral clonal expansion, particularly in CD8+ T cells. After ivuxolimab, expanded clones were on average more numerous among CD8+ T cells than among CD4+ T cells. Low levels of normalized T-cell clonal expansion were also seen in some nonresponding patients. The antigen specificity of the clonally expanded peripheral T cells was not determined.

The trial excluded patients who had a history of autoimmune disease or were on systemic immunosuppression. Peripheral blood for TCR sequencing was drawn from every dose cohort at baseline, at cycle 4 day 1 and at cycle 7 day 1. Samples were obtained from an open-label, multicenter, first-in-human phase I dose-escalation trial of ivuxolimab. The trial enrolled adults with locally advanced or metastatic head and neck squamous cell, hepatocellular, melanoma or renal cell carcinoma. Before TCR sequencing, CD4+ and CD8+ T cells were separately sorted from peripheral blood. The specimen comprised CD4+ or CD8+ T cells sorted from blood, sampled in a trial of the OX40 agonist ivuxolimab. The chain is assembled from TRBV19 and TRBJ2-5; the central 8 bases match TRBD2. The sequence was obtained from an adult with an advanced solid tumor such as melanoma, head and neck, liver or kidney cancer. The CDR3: CASSMGGRIQENQYF. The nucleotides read TGTGCCAGTAGTATGGGCGGGAGGATCCAAGAGAACCAGTACTTC.